These 21 T cell receptor beta chains originate from one sample sequenced in a study of T-cell memory formation after mild COVID-19. MiXCR, applied by TCRdb to the 5' RACE reads, yields one record per CDR3 protein. The repertoire has nearly 350,000 distinct CDR3 sequences, over 10% of them found once; the top ten carry about a fifth. The sequencing sample was made of PBMCs or a T cell subset sorted from them (not recorded which). The receptors derive from a man between 18 and 35 years old who had mild COVID-19 (a few samples of this study predate the infection). Cell type and time point are not known.

This clonotype was found a few times. CDR3 sequence (DNA): TGTGCCAGCAGCTTAGTCGGGGGGGCTCGGTGGAATGAGCAGTTCTTC. Residues: CASSLVGGARWNEQFF. The chain has TRBV7-9 and TRBJ2-1; 8 bases align to TRBD2. The V segment lost 1 base and the J segment 7 bases; nucleotides outside the gene matches: 9. Germline values: CDR1 SEHNR, CDR2 FQNEAQ (reference sequence). The CDR3 spans 16 residues. Drawing the rest from reference TRBV7-9 and TRBJ2-1, the complete variable domain is DTGVSQNPRHKITKRGQNVTFRCDPISEHNRLYWYRQTLGQGPEFLTYFQNEAQLEKSRLLSDRFSAERPKGSFSTLEIQRTEQGDSAMYLCASSLVGGARWNEQFFGPGTRLTVL.

There are many counts of this clonotype. V usage is TRBV7-9 and J usage is TRBJ2-1; a weak D match, TRBD2 (6 bases). Trimming removed 1 base from V and 10 bases from J, with 14 bases in between. CDR1 and CDR2 from the germline V gene are SEHNR and FQNEAQ (reference sequence). The CDR3 loop spans 14 amino acids. Written as DNA, the CDR3 is TGTGCCAGCAGCTTAGTAGGCGGGGAACGAGAGCAGTTCTTC. Residues: CASSLVGGEREQFF. Full variable domain (outside the CDR3, taken from reference TRBV7-9 and TRBJ2-1): DTGVSQNPRHKITKRGQNVTFRCDPISEHNRLYWYRQTLGQGPEFLTYFQNEAQLEKSRLLSDRFSAERPKGSFSTLEIQRTEQGDSAMYLCASSLVGGEREQFFGPGTRLTVL.

This clonotype was seen ten or more times. The chain carries TRBV9 and TRBJ2-2; 10 bases agree with TRBD1. The ends lost 3 bases at V and 5 bases at J; junction bases unmatched: 7. Germline CDR1 SGDLS, CDR2 YYNGEE. The CDR3 totals 16 residues. The CDR3, as DNA: TGTGCCAGCAGCGCATCCGGGACAGGGGATACCGGGGAGCTGTTTTTT. This encodes CASSASGTGDTGELFF.

This clonotype was seen only a few times. The rearrangement links TRBV4-3 to TRBJ2-2; D is undetermined. The CDR3 totals 16 residues. Trimming removed 0 bases from V and 5 bases from J, with 13 bases in between. Germline CDR1 is LGHNA and CDR2 is YSLEER. The CDR3: CASSQDGKTGTGELFF. The DNA of the CDR3 is TGCGCCAGCAGCCAAGATGGGAAAACGGGTACCGGGGAGCTGTTTTTT.

This clonotype turned up a few times. CDR3 sequence: CASSQDQGRATTEAFF. In DNA form, the CDR3 reads TGCGCCAGCAGCCAAGATCAGGGCAGGGCGACCACTGAAGCTTTCTTT. This sequence joins TRBV4-1 and TRBJ1-1; TRBD1 might be the D (5 bases). The CDR3 extends over 16 amino acids. Germline V CDR1 and CDR2: MGHRA, YSYEKL. Trimming left V 0 bases short and J 4 bases short, with 15 bases between.

The chain combines TRBV15 with TRBJ1-3; D may be TRBD1 (5 bases). V lost 1 base and J 2 bases, leaving 9 bases between the germline ends. This CDR3 is built from 15 residues. Germline V gene data show CDR1 as LNHNV and CDR2 as YYDKDF (reference sequence). CDR3 in DNA: TGTGCCACCAGCAGAGTTGGGGCCGCTGGAAACACCATATATTTT. Protein sequence: CATSRVGAAGNTIYF.

The rearrangement joins TRBV7-2 to TRBJ2-4; the D is unclear. CDR3 length: 15 amino acids. CDR1 and CDR2 from the germline V gene are SGHTA and FQGNSA. The germline V and J ends were trimmed by 2 bases and 7 bases, with 15 bases remaining between them. The CDR3 protein is CASSLFRGFSNIQYF. In nucleotides, the CDR3 is TGTGCCAGCAGCTTATTTCGTGGTTTTTCTAACATTCAGTACTTC.

This clonotype was observed at least ten times. V is TRBV18 and J is TRBJ2-1; possible D gene TRBD2, 5 bases. Germline loops: CDR1 KGHSH, CDR2 LQKENI. V was cut by 3 bases and J by 9 bases, with 6 bases left in between. The CDR3 runs 11 residues. CDR3 sequence (DNA): TGTGCCAGCTCACCGGAGGTTGAGCAGTTCTTC. Translated, it gives CASSPEVEQFF.

CDR3 bases: TGTGCCAGCAGCTCCCGTCCCACTGAAGCTTTCTTT. This translates into CASSSRPTEAFF. The chain recombines TRBV7-2 with TRBJ1-1; D is unresolved. The CDR3 is 12 residues long. The ends were cut back, 4 bases at V and 4 bases at J, with 7 bases in the middle. Germline lookup yields CDR1 SGHTA and CDR2 FQGNSA.

This clonotype was detected only a few times. The CDR3 nucleotides are TGTGCCAGCTCACCAGGGTCAACGGACACTGAAGCTTTCTTT. This translates into CASSPGSTDTEAFF. This chain connects TRBV18 to TRBJ1-1; D call uncertain. With 2 bases removed from V and 3 bases from J, the gap between germline ends came to 10 bases. The CDR3 length is 14 residues. CDR1 is KGHSH, CDR2 LQKENI, per germline. Full variable domain (remainder filled in from reference TRBV18 and TRBJ1-1): NAGVMQNPRHLVRRRGQEARLRCSPMKGHSHVYWYRQLPEEGLKFMVYLQKENIIDESGMPKERFSAEFPKEGPSILRIQQVVRGDSAAYFCASSPGSTDTEAFFGQGTRLTVV.

This clonotype was seen only a few times. J is TRBJ2-3 and V is TRBV9; 11 nucleotides agree with TRBD2. CDR1 is SGDLS, CDR2 YYNGEE, per germline. V shed 1 base, J shed 6 bases, and the junction held 7 bases outside the gene matches. This CDR3 contains 16 residues. CDR3 sequence: CASSVLNSGGGDTQYF. CDR3 DNA sequence: TGTGCCAGCAGCGTATTAAATAGCGGGGGGGGTGATACGCAGTATTTT. The full variable domain, completed using reference TRBV9 and TRBJ2-3, is DSGVTQTPKHLITATGQRVTLRCSPRSGDLSVYWYQQSLDQGLQFLIQYYNGEERAKGNILERFSAQQFPDLHSELNLSSLELGDSALYFCASSVLNSGGGDTQYFGPGTRLTVL.

The chain employs TRBV30 and TRBJ1-2; D remains ambiguous. Trimming removed 3 bases from V and 4 bases from J, with 18 bases in between. The CDR3 is 15 residues long. Germline CDR1 reads GTSNPN; CDR2 reads SVGIG (reference sequence). CDR3 in amino acids: CAWSKGPGYPYGYTF. As DNA, the CDR3 is TGTGCCTGGAGCAAAGGACCCGGATATCCCTATGGCTACACCTTC.

This clonotype occurred a few times. The chain employs TRBV4-3 and TRBJ1-3, with D perhaps matching TRBD1 (5 bases). V was cut by 1 base and J by 3 bases, with 25 bases left in between. Germline V lookup: CDR1 LGHNA, CDR2 YSLEER. The CDR3 spans 20 residues. CDR3 loop: CASSQAPVGEDYVFGNTIYF. The CDR3 DNA reads as TGCGCCAGCAGCCAAGCTCCTGTGGGGGAAGACTACGTGTTTGGAAACACCATATATTTT.

CDR3 coding DNA: TGTGCCAGCAGTTACGGGGAGGGAGACAATGAGCAGTTCTTC. Its translation is CASSYGEGDNEQFF. V and J are TRBV6-5 and TRBJ2-1, with 7 bases matching TRBD2. Per the germline V gene, CDR1 is MNHEY and CDR2 is SVGAGI. The CDR3 runs 14 residues. V was pared by 2 bases and J by 5 bases, with 3 bases of the junction left unmatched.

The V and J genes are TRBV6-4 and TRBJ2-1, with 10 positions matching TRBD1. The CDR3 runs to 14 residues. Germline loops: CDR1 MRHNA, CDR2 SNTAGT. After removal of 6 bases from V and 7 bases from J, the junction contained 6 bases not matched to a gene. The DNA for the CDR3 is TGTGCCAGCAGAGGGACAGGGGCCGTTAATGAGCAGTTCTTC. Its protein is CASRGTGAVNEQFF.

This clonotype was seen a handful of times. The V call is TRBV20-1, the J call TRBJ1-1; D perhaps matches TRBD1 (6 bases). This CDR3 spans 14 amino acids. V was shortened by 3 bases and J by 4 bases, with 15 bases between the two germline ends. Germline V gene data show CDR1 as DFQATT and CDR2 as SNEGSKA (reference sequence). For the CDR3, the DNA is TGCAGTGCTAGTGATTACAGGGTCATCACTGAAGCTTTCTTT. It is translated as CSASDYRVITEAFF.

This clonotype has at least ten counts. This sequence joins TRBV12-3 or TRBV12-4 and TRBJ1-5, with D possibly being TRBD1 (6 bases). The V end was cut by 3 bases, the J end by 1 base, with 13 bases between. The CDR3 extends over 16 amino acids. The CDR3 DNA reads TGTGCCAGCAGTTTGCGGCCAGGGGCGAGCAATCAGCCCCAGCATTTT. This gives the protein CASSLRPGASNQPQHF.

The V and J genes are TRBV5-1 and TRBJ2-5, with 12 bases aligning to TRBD1. Trimming at V came to 0 bases and at J to 4 bases, leaving 4 bases not matched to a gene. The CDR3 runs to 16 residues. Per the germline V gene, CDR1 is SGHRS and CDR2 is YFSETQ. The CDR3 DNA sequence: TGCGCCAGCAGCTTGGCGGGGACAGGGGGCTCAGAGACCCAGTACTTC. Encoded protein: CASSLAGTGGSETQYF. Complete variable domain (other parts from reference TRBV5-1 and TRBJ2-5): KAGVTQTPRYLIKTRGQQVTLSCSPISGHRSVSWYQQTPGQGLQFLFEYFSETQRNKGNFPGRFSGRQFSNSRSEMNVSTLELGDSALYLCASSLAGTGGSETQYFGPGTRLLVL.

A word on this clonotype: One base away lies a much larger clone, so this may be a sequencing read error. The chain carries TRBV12-3 or TRBV12-4 and TRBJ2-3; 12 nucleotides agree with TRBD2. Losses at the gene ends were 2 bases for V and 4 bases for J; bases not matched to a gene: 4. This CDR3 is 16 amino acids long. CDR3 DNA: TGTGCCAGCAGTTTAATTGCTAGCGGGGGGGCAGATACGCAGTATTTT. Encoded protein: CASSLIASGGADTQYF.

This clonotype came up many times. This chain connects TRBV7-2 to TRBJ1-4; a possible D gene is TRBD1 (5 bases). The V end was cut by 5 bases, the J end by 4 bases, with 11 bases between. There are 14 residues in the CDR3. Looked up from germline, CDR1 is SGHTA and CDR2 is FQGNSA. The CDR3 sequence is CASSITGLNEKLFF. CDR3 in DNA: TGTGCCAGCAGCATCACAGGTCTTAATGAAAAACTGTTTTTT.

This clonotype was detected a few times. The V and J genes are TRBV4-1 and TRBJ1-4; D gene ambiguous. The CDR3 spans 15 residues. Germline V gene data show CDR1 as MGHRA and CDR2 as YSYEKL. Trimming removed 0 bases from V and 4 bases from J, with 9 bases in between. The CDR3 DNA reads as TGCGCCAGCAGCCAAGACCCCCGTAATAATGAAAAACTGTTTTTT. This translates into CASSQDPRNNEKLFF.